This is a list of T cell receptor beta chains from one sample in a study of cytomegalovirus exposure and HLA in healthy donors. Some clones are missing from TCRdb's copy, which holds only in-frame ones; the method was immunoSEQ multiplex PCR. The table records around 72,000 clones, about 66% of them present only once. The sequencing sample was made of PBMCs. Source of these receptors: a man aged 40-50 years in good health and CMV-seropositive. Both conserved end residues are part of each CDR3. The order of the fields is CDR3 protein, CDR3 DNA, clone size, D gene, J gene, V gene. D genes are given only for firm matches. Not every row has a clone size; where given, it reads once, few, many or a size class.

cdr3_aa: CASSNRQGASSYEQYF
cdr3_nt: TGCGCCAGCAGCAACCGACAGGGGGCTAGCTCCTACGAGCAGTACTTC
clone_size: NA
d_call: TRBD1
j_call: TRBJ2-7
v_call: TRBV4-1

cdr3_aa: CASSLDYYTGGNGYTF
cdr3_nt: TGTGCCAGCAGCTTAGATTACTACACAGGGGGCAACGGCTACACCTTC
clone_size: NA
d_call: TRBD1
j_call: TRBJ1-2
v_call: TRBV7-2

cdr3_aa: CASSTGLTYGYTF
cdr3_nt: TGTGCCAGCAGCACCGGACTGACCTATGGCTACACCTTC
clone_size: NA
d_call: NA
j_call: TRBJ1-2
v_call: TRBV21-1

cdr3_aa: CASSLEGADTEAFF
cdr3_nt: TGCGCCAGCAGCTTGGAAGGGGCGGACACTGAAGCTTTCTTT
clone_size: few
d_call: NA
j_call: TRBJ1-1
v_call: TRBV5-1

cdr3_aa: CASSDLDFGTDTQYF
cdr3_nt: TGCGCCAGCAGTGATTTGGACTTTGGGACAGATACGCAGTATTTT
clone_size: few
d_call: NA
j_call: TRBJ2-3
v_call: TRBV10-2

cdr3_aa: CASSYTPGGSTEAFF
cdr3_nt: TGTGCCAGCAGTTACACGCCGGGGGGCAGCACTGAAGCTTTCTTT
clone_size: NA
d_call: NA
j_call: TRBJ1-1
v_call: TRBV6-6

cdr3_aa: CASSPGGGNSPLHF
cdr3_nt: TGTGCCAGCAGCCCCGGGGGGGGTAATTCACCCCTCCACTTT
clone_size: NA
d_call: NA
j_call: TRBJ1-6
v_call: TRBV9

cdr3_aa: CASSLAGGTYEQYF
cdr3_nt: TGTGCCAGCAGCTTGGCGGGAGGCACCTACGAGCAGTACTTC
clone_size: few
d_call: TRBD2
j_call: TRBJ2-7
v_call: TRBV5-5

cdr3_aa: CASMGQGGRAGELFF
cdr3_nt: TGTGCCAGCATGGGACAGGGGGGTAGGGCCGGGGAGCTGTTTTTT
clone_size: NA
d_call: TRBD1
j_call: TRBJ2-2
v_call: TRBV6-5

cdr3_aa: CASSLVAAAPQHF
cdr3_nt: TGTGCCAGCAGCTTAGTGGCGGCCGCGCCCCAGCATTTT
clone_size: few
d_call: NA
j_call: TRBJ1-5
v_call: TRBV11-2

cdr3_aa: CASRGARDTEAFF
cdr3_nt: TGTGCCAGTAGGGGGGCGCGGGACACTGAAGCTTTCTTT
clone_size: NA
d_call: NA
j_call: TRBJ1-1
v_call: TRBV19

cdr3_aa: CASSPSGDFPDTQYF
cdr3_nt: TGTGCCAGCTCACCATCTGGGGACTTCCCAGATACGCAGTATTTT
clone_size: NA
d_call: NA
j_call: TRBJ2-3
v_call: TRBV18

cdr3_aa: CASRGPGQIITGELFF
cdr3_nt: TGTGCCAGCAGGGGACCGGGACAAATTATCACCGGGGAGCTGTTTTTT
clone_size: NA
d_call: NA
j_call: TRBJ2-2
v_call: TRBV5-5

cdr3_aa: CAWTQGVMETQYF
cdr3_nt: TGTGCCTGGACCCAGGGGGTGATGGAGACCCAGTACTTC
clone_size: NA
d_call: TRBD1
j_call: TRBJ2-5
v_call: TRBV30

cdr3_aa: CASSFVTGASNYGYTF
cdr3_nt: TGTGCCAGTAGCTTCGTGACAGGGGCCTCTAACTATGGCTACACCTTC
clone_size: NA
d_call: TRBD1
j_call: TRBJ1-2
v_call: TRBV19

cdr3_aa: CASSLVAGGSYEQFF
cdr3_nt: TGTGCCAGCAGCTTGGTGGCAGGGGGCAGCTATGAGCAGTTCTTC
clone_size: NA
d_call: TRBD1
j_call: TRBJ2-1
v_call: TRBV5-5

cdr3_aa: CASSLQGILTEAFF
cdr3_nt: TGTGCCAGCAGTTTACAGGGAATACTCACTGAAGCTTTCTTT
clone_size: NA
d_call: NA
j_call: TRBJ1-1
v_call: TRBV11-3

cdr3_aa: CASSLLPDAKAAFF
cdr3_nt: TGCGCCAGCAGCCTCCTACCCGATGCAAAAGCAGCTTTCTTT
clone_size: few
d_call: NA
j_call: TRBJ1-1
v_call: TRBV5-1

cdr3_aa: CAWSPLYGYTF
cdr3_nt: TGTGCCTGGAGTCCACTCTATGGCTACACCTTC
clone_size: few
d_call: NA
j_call: TRBJ1-2
v_call: TRBV30

cdr3_aa: CASSVRGTGVNGYTF
cdr3_nt: TGTGCCAGCAGCGTTAGAGGGACAGGGGTAAATGGCTACACCTTC
clone_size: NA
d_call: TRBD1
j_call: TRBJ1-2
v_call: TRBV7-2

cdr3_aa: CASSKRTGGWETQYF
cdr3_nt: TGTGCCAGCAGCAAAAGGACAGGGGGTTGGGAGACCCAGTACTTC
clone_size: NA
d_call: TRBD1
j_call: TRBJ2-5
v_call: TRBV7-3

cdr3_aa: CASSEQGREKLFF
cdr3_nt: TGTGCCAGCAGTGAACAGGGGAGAGAAAAACTGTTTTTT
clone_size: few
d_call: NA
j_call: TRBJ1-4
v_call: TRBV2

cdr3_aa: CASTHPAGDTQYF
cdr3_nt: TGTGCCAGCACCCACCCAGCGGGAGATACGCAGTATTTT
clone_size: NA
d_call: NA
j_call: TRBJ2-3
v_call: TRBV6-5

cdr3_aa: CARSGVATEAFF
cdr3_nt: TGTGCCAGATCCGGGGTTGCCACTGAAGCTTTCTTT
clone_size: NA
d_call: NA
j_call: TRBJ1-1
v_call: TRBV2

cdr3_aa: CASSVRGTGMWYGYTF
cdr3_nt: TGTGCCAGCAGTGTAAGAGGGACAGGGATGTGGTATGGCTACACCTTC
clone_size: few
d_call: TRBD1
j_call: TRBJ1-2
v_call: TRBV6-4

cdr3_aa: CASSLTVELNTEAFF
cdr3_nt: TGTGCCAGCAGCTTGACAGTGGAGCTGAACACTGAAGCTTTCTTT
clone_size: once
d_call: NA
j_call: TRBJ1-1
v_call: TRBV7-9

cdr3_aa: CASSLRDTYNEQFF
cdr3_nt: TGCGCCAGCAGCCTCCGGGACACATACAATGAGCAGTTCTTC
clone_size: NA
d_call: NA
j_call: TRBJ2-1
v_call: TRBV5-1

cdr3_aa: CASSRTGGSETQYF
cdr3_nt: TGTGCCAGCAGCCGGACAGGGGGTTCAGAGACCCAGTACTTC
clone_size: NA
d_call: TRBD1
j_call: TRBJ2-5
v_call: TRBV27

cdr3_aa: CAWQTGSMGNQPQHF
cdr3_nt: TGTGCCTGGCAGACAGGGTCTATGGGCAATCAGCCCCAGCATTTT
clone_size: NA
d_call: TRBD1
j_call: TRBJ1-5
v_call: TRBV30

cdr3_aa: CASSYSGRKNYEQYF
cdr3_nt: TGTGCCAGCAGTTACTCTGGGAGAAAGAACTACGAGCAGTACTTC
clone_size: NA
d_call: NA
j_call: TRBJ2-7
v_call: TRBV6-6

cdr3_aa: CASSLGTSGAETQYF
cdr3_nt: TGTGCCAGCAGCTTAGGGACTAGCGGGGCGGAGACCCAGTACTTC
clone_size: NA
d_call: TRBD2
j_call: TRBJ2-5
v_call: TRBV7-8

cdr3_aa: CASSERLASGNTIYF
cdr3_nt: TGTGCCAGCTCGGAAAGATTAGCCTCTGGAAACACCATATATTTT
clone_size: NA
d_call: NA
j_call: TRBJ1-3
v_call: TRBV11-3

cdr3_aa: CASSTEGQARSYEQYF
cdr3_nt: TGTGCCAGCAGCACCGAGGGACAGGCCAGGTCCTACGAGCAGTACTTC
clone_size: few
d_call: TRBD1
j_call: TRBJ2-7
v_call: TRBV11-3

cdr3_aa: CASSLEAATNTEAFF
cdr3_nt: TGTGCCAGCAGCTTAGAGGCAGCGACGAACACTGAAGCTTTCTTT
clone_size: NA
d_call: NA
j_call: TRBJ1-1
v_call: TRBV7-9

cdr3_aa: CASMGPVRGGGQEKLFF
cdr3_nt: TGCGCCAGCATGGGGCCGGTCCGGGGGGGAGGACAAGAAAAACTGTTTTTT
clone_size: NA
d_call: NA
j_call: TRBJ1-4
v_call: TRBV5-1

cdr3_aa: CAWAGVTGELFF
cdr3_nt: TGTGCCTGGGCAGGGGTTACCGGGGAGCTGTTTTTT
clone_size: few
d_call: NA
j_call: TRBJ2-2
v_call: TRBV30

cdr3_aa: CASSPIPGDSYEQYF
cdr3_nt: TGCGCCAGCAGCCCTATACCGGGAGACTCCTACGAGCAGTACTTC
clone_size: few
d_call: NA
j_call: TRBJ2-7
v_call: TRBV5-1

cdr3_aa: CASSALGGNNSPLHF
cdr3_nt: TGTGCCAGCAGTGCCCTGGGGGGGAATAATTCACCCCTCCACTTT
clone_size: NA
d_call: NA
j_call: TRBJ1-6
v_call: TRBV2

cdr3_aa: CASMDPSGGTDTQYF
cdr3_nt: TGTGCCAGCATGGACCCGAGCGGGGGGACGGATACGCAGTATTTT
clone_size: NA
d_call: TRBD2
j_call: TRBJ2-3
v_call: TRBV6-6

cdr3_aa: CASEGVYEQYF
cdr3_nt: TGTGCCAGCGAGGGAGTCTACGAGCAGTACTTC
clone_size: NA
d_call: NA
j_call: TRBJ2-7
v_call: TRBV2

cdr3_aa: CASNRAGDTQYF
cdr3_nt: TGCGCCAGCAATAGGGCGGGGGATACGCAGTATTTT
clone_size: NA
d_call: NA
j_call: TRBJ2-3
v_call: TRBV5-1

cdr3_aa: CASRFGGASKNIQYF
cdr3_nt: TGTGCCAGCAGGTTCGGGGGGGCCTCCAAAAACATTCAGTACTTC
clone_size: NA
d_call: TRBD2
j_call: TRBJ2-4
v_call: TRBV2

cdr3_aa: CASGLSTGTGHYNEQFF
cdr3_nt: TGTGCTAGTGGTTTGTCGACCGGGACAGGTCACTACAATGAGCAGTTCTTC
clone_size: NA
d_call: TRBD1
j_call: TRBJ2-1
v_call: TRBV12-5

cdr3_aa: CASRPSTGGRGETQYF
cdr3_nt: TGTGCCAGCAGACCTTCGACCGGGGGGCGAGGAGAGACCCAGTACTTC
clone_size: NA
d_call: NA
j_call: TRBJ2-5
v_call: TRBV2

cdr3_aa: CASSQEGGGRVEKLFF
cdr3_nt: TGTGCCAGCAGCCAAGAGGGCGGGGGGCGAGTTGAAAAACTGTTTTTT
clone_size: NA
d_call: NA
j_call: TRBJ1-4
v_call: TRBV4-2

cdr3_aa: CASSVAGGFDTDTQYF
cdr3_nt: TGTGCCAGCTCAGTAGCGGGGGGCTTTGACACAGATACGCAGTATTTT
clone_size: once
d_call: TRBD2
j_call: TRBJ2-3
v_call: TRBV2

cdr3_aa: CASSLAGWEFF
cdr3_nt: TGTGCCAGCAGCTTGGCAGGGTGGGAGTTCTTC
clone_size: NA
d_call: NA
j_call: TRBJ2-1
v_call: TRBV5-6

cdr3_aa: CASSLSITGTHTEAFF
cdr3_nt: TGTGCCAGCAGCTTATCCATCACGGGAACTCACACTGAAGCTTTCTTT
clone_size: once
d_call: NA
j_call: TRBJ1-1
v_call: TRBV11-2

cdr3_aa: CASRDRISYEQYF
cdr3_nt: TGTGCCAGTCGGGACAGGATATCCTACGAGCAGTACTTC
clone_size: few
d_call: TRBD1
j_call: TRBJ2-7
v_call: TRBV2

cdr3_aa: CASSTNRGETDTQYF
cdr3_nt: TGCGCCAGCAGCACAAACAGGGGGGAAACAGATACGCAGTATTTT
clone_size: NA
d_call: TRBD1
j_call: TRBJ2-3
v_call: TRBV10-2

cdr3_aa: CASSYRTGRKNSPLHF
cdr3_nt: TGTGCCAGCAGCTACAGGACAGGGCGGAAGAATTCACCCCTCCACTTT
clone_size: NA
d_call: TRBD1
j_call: TRBJ1-6
v_call: TRBV7-9

cdr3_aa: CASSSGTGLSYEGYTF
cdr3_nt: TGTGCCAGCAGCTCCGGGACAGGGCTTTCCTATGAAGGCTACACCTTC
clone_size: NA
d_call: TRBD1
j_call: TRBJ1-2
v_call: TRBV5-4

cdr3_aa: CASSLEGTQTVNGYTF
cdr3_nt: TGTGCCAGCAGCTTAGAGGGGACACAAACGGTCAATGGCTACACCTTC
clone_size: few
d_call: NA
j_call: TRBJ1-2
v_call: TRBV7-8